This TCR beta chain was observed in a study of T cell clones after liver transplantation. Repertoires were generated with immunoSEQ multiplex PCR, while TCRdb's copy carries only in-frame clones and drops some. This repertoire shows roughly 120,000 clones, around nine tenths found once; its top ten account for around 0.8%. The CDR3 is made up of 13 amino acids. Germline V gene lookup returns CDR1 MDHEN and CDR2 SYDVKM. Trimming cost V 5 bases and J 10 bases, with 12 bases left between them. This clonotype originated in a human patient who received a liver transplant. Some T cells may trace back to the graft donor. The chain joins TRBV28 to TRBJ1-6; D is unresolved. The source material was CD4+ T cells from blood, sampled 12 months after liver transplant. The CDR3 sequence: CASSPPTQSPLHF. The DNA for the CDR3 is TGTGCCAGCAGTCCCCCTACACAGTCACCCCTCCACTTT.